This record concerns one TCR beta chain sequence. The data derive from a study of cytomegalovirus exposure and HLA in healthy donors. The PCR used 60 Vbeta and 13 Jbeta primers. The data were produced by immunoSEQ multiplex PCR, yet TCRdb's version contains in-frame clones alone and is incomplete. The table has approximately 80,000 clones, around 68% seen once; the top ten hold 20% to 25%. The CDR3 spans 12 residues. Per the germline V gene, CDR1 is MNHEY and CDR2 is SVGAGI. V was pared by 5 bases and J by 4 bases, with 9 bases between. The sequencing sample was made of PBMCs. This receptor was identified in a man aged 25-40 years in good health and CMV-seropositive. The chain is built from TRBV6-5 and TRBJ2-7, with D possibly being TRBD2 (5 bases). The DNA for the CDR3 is TGTGCCAGCAGTCGCAGCGGTTACGAGCAGTACTTC. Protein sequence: CASSRSGYEQYF.